A selection of T cell receptor beta chains follows, all from one sample in a study of T cells after yellow fever vaccination. TCRdb passed the 5' RACE reads through MiXCR, listing each CDR3 protein once. The sample lists more than 50,000 distinct CDR3 sequences, about 5% seen once, with about 28% in the top ten. The source was PBMCs, either bulk or a sorted T-cell subset (CD4+, CD8+, memory, or dextramer-sorted; not recorded which), collected on the day of the yellow fever booster vaccination. Every receptor here comes from a man between 18 and 35 years old who received the YFV17D yellow fever vaccine. Each CDR3 is given with its conserved first and last residue. Fields, in order: V gene, CDR3 protein.

TRBV2	CASSVILRGEQFF
TRBV7-9	CASSSSSYNSPLHF
TRBV2	CASSGRQDLGEQYF
TRBV5-1	CASSSEGLKRTEAFF
TRBV6-2/TRBV6-3	CASSVSSGGELFF
TRBV6-2/TRBV6-3	CASSYFSDGGELFF
TRBV12-3/TRBV12-4	CASTLNTIYF
TRBV5-1	CASSLVGQGTDTQYF
TRBV2	CASNPGGNQPQHF
TRBV20-1	CSARLPGPTRNEQFF
TRBV7-9	CASSDIAGRGGGVPDTQYF
TRBV27	CASSLNPDYEQYF
TRBV19	CASSLTGLDGYTF
TRBV6-1	CASTWTEGYEQFF
TRBV15	CATSRVSEKQPQHF
TRBV20-1	CSARMGGPKETQYF
TRBV5-1	CASSLAGEGRATEAFF
TRBV20-1	CSAGPNRGMDTEAFF
TRBV20-1	CSASHRRGAGTQYF
TRBV6-6	CASSYSWEGSYEQYF
TRBV12-3/TRBV12-4	CASSLPRDRPMNTEAFF
TRBV15	CATSRESRGQDGYTF
TRBV5-1	CASSLSFGNTIYF
TRBV12-3/TRBV12-4	CASKTSSPPETQYF
TRBV14	CASSQPGWETQYF
TRBV21-1	CASSNPCLGGCPSGGRTGELFF
TRBV28	CASSPIRGEAFF
TRBV15	CATSRDRGSYEQYF
TRBV6-2/TRBV6-3	CASSWQGYYEQYF
TRBV4-1	CASSQEGRGGGYTF
TRBV7-6	CASSLLTGGLDEQFF
TRBV6-5	CASSYLGAVNTEAFF
TRBV4-3	CASSPDSYTEAFF
TRBV12-3/TRBV12-4	CASSFRENGYTF
TRBV7-9	CASSSPSGGESWTQYF
TRBV7-2	CASSRDRVRFAYNEQFF
TRBV12-3/TRBV12-4	CASRGGPQETQYF